This passage covers 10 T cell receptor beta chains from one sample sequenced in a study of PD-L1 blockade in urothelial cancer. TCRdb's table, derived via immunoSEQ multiplex PCR, lists solely in-frame clones and lacks some. The table shows 50,000 or so clones, with around 88% occurring only once. Documented time point: peripheral blood 6 weeks after treatment start. The starting material was PBMCs, obtained around atezolizumab (anti-PD-L1) treatment. Receptors were obtained from a man in his 60s with urothelial cancer.

This clone is a singleton in its sample. The rearrangement joins TRBV5-1 to TRBJ1-3; 11 nucleotides line up with TRBD1. J lost 3 bases, V lost 0 bases, and 5 bases had no gene match. CDR1 and CDR2 from the germline V gene are SGHRS and YFSETQ. The CDR3 has 17 amino acids. CDR3 DNA: TGCGCCAGCAGCTTGGAGTCCGGGACAGGGGGTGGAAACACCATATATTTT. Residues: CASSLESGTGGGNTIYF.

J is TRBJ2-3 and V is TRBV5-1; 7 positions agree with TRBD2. This CDR3 contains 14 residues. V was pared by 0 bases and J by 6 bases, with 4 bases of the junction left unmatched. From germline, CDR1 is SGHRS and CDR2 YFSETQ. CDR3 sequence reads: CASSLAREEDTQYF. The CDR3 nucleotides read TGCGCCAGCAGCTTGGCCCGGGAGGAGGATACGCAGTATTTT.

V is TRBV15 and J is TRBJ2-1; 10 bases align to TRBD2. The CDR3 loop spans 18 amino acids. Germline values: CDR1 LNHNV, CDR2 YYDKDF (reference sequence). The ends lost 0 bases at V and 4 bases at J; junction bases unmatched: 9. The CDR3 loop is CATSRDLGSGGRYNEQFF. The CDR3 DNA is TGTGCCACCAGCAGAGATCTAGGTAGCGGGGGGCGATACAATGAGCAGTTCTTC.

In its sample, this clone was seen a few times. V and J are TRBV10-3 and TRBJ1-1; 8 bases are shared with TRBD1. This CDR3 has 14 amino acids. Per the germline V gene, CDR1 is ENHRY and CDR2 is SYGVKD. Trimming cost V 6 bases and J 2 bases; bases outside gene matches: 5. CDR3 region: CAIRGTGLNTEAFF. The CDR3 DNA is TGTGCCATCAGAGGGACAGGCCTAAACACTGAAGCTTTCTTT.

This clone was counted a few times. V usage is TRBV15 and J usage is TRBJ2-1; no clear D gene. Germline assignment: CDR1 LNHNV and CDR2 YYDKDF (reference sequence). The CDR3 spans 15 residues. V dropped 3 bases and J dropped 6 bases, with 15 bases sitting between them. CDR3 loop: CATSSAGFYGNEQFF. The CDR3 DNA reads TGTGCCACCAGCAGCGCAGGTTTCTATGGCAATGAGCAGTTCTTC.

The chain has TRBV2 and TRBJ2-7; D perhaps matches TRBD1 (6 bases). Germline CDR1 SNHLY, CDR2 FYNNEI. The V gene lost 7 bases and the J gene lost 4 bases, with 11 bases spanning the gap. This CDR3 region has 12 residues. The CDR3 loop reads CASTNTGYEQYF. For the CDR3, the DNA is TGTGCCAGCACCAATACAGGGTACGAGCAGTACTTC.

The rearrangement uses TRBV7-2 and TRBJ2-7; 7 bases agree with TRBD1. CDR3 size: 14 residues. V shed 6 bases, J shed 1 base, and the junction held 6 bases outside the gene matches. Germline assignment: CDR1 SGHTA and CDR2 FQGNSA. In nucleotides, the CDR3 is TGTGCCAGCAGACGAGGGGGCTCATCCTACGAGCAGTACTTC. This gives the protein CASRRGGSSYEQYF.

This chain uses TRBV10-3 with TRBJ1-2; no clear D. V gave up 6 bases and J gave up 4 bases, with 9 bases separating them. Germline V gene sequence: CDR1 ENHRY, CDR2 SYGVKD. The CDR3 is made up of 12 amino acids. The CDR3 DNA is TGTGCCATCAGACCAGAGGCCTATGGCTACACCTTC. It translates to CAIRPEAYGYTF.

This chain uses TRBV13 with TRBJ1-1; 10 nucleotides align to TRBD1. The CDR3 runs 16 residues. The V and J ends lost 0 bases and 3 bases, in that order; junction bases with no gene match: 4. CDR1 and CDR2 (germline): PRHDT, FYEKMQ (reference sequence). The CDR3 sequence: CASSLGPGQGYTEAFF. CDR3 in DNA: TGTGCCAGCAGCTTAGGCCCGGGACAGGGGTACACTGAAGCTTTCTTT. Full variable domain (rest looked up from reference TRBV13 and TRBJ1-1): AAGVIQSPRHLIKEKRETATLKCYPIPRHDTVYWYQQGPGQDPQFLISFYEKMQSDKGSIPDRFSAQQFSDYHSELNMSSLELGDSALYFCASSLGPGQGYTEAFFGQGTRLTVV.

This chain links TRBV5-1 with TRBJ1-2; tentatively, D is TRBD1 (6 bases). The length of the CDR3 is 13 residues. Germline V gene lookup returns CDR1 SGHRS and CDR2 YFSETQ. V lost 2 bases to trimming and J lost 3 bases, with 8 bases between them. The CDR3 here is CASSFPGDYGYTF. CDR3 nucleotide sequence: TGCGCCAGCAGCTTCCCAGGGGACTATGGCTACACCTTC.